The subject of this entry is one TCR beta chain. Per the original methods: Estimates of nucleated cell counts were drawn from the amplification of reference gene primers. The data were produced by immunoSEQ multiplex PCR, yet TCRdb's version contains in-frame clones alone and is incomplete. V, J and clone size reflect that table, while D and trimming were determined from the DNA. This table holds tens of thousands of clones, 89% found once. These data are taken from a study of blood T cell repertoires in COVID-19. The wider study: Spain, Italy and the United States supplied samples that represented acute and convalescent COVID-19. T cells, B-cell-depleted T cells, or PBMCs provided the cDNA or gDNA that served as material.

The germline gives CDR1 DFQATT, CDR2 SNEGSKA (reference sequence). V was clipped by 5 bases and J by 7 bases, with 11 bases between them. The CDR3 totals 11 residues. The V gene is TRBV20-1, the J gene TRBJ1-1; D is undetermined. The sample was peripheral blood. The receptor was derived from a man aged 70 or older with active or convalescent COVID-19. The CDR3 is CSARDFYEAFF. Here the CDR3 DNA reads TGCAGTGCTCGCGACTTTTATGAAGCTTTCTTT.